This T cell receptor (beta chain) derives from a study of regulatory T cells in long-lasting Graves disease. According to the study, TCR beta libraries were built with iRepertoire HTBI primers and CDR3-region Arm-PCR. TCRdb used MiXCR to reprocess the multiplex PCR reads, holding one entry per CDR3 protein. Among approximately 350,000 distinct CDR3 sequences, 10% to 15% were seen once, and the ten largest hold 15% to 20%. Time point of the sample: newly diagnosed GD, antithyroid drugs for less than 3 months. Extracted RNA from PBMCs served as the source of the TCR library. These data were also filed under a second study, of T cells in Graves' hyperthyroidism and ophthalmopathy. That paper states: TCR CDR3 underwent first-round RT-PCR with the HTBI primer set. Through a model of 13 V-J features, ophthalmopathy was separated from stable hyperthyroidism.

This TCR derives from a woman under 30 with Graves disease. The material was peripheral blood mononuclear cells (PBMCs), obtained at new diagnosis, from a patient treated with antithyroid drugs.

The CDR3 loop reads CASSLGLAGVVGEQFF. Written as DNA, the CDR3 is TGCGCCAGCAGCTTGGGACTAGCGGGAGTGGTCGGTGAGCAGTTCTTC. The chain is built from TRBV5-1 and TRBJ2-1; 12 nucleotides agree with TRBD2. The CDR3 runs to 16 residues. Germline CDR1 and CDR2: SGHRS and YFSETQ. Trimming cost V 0 bases and J 9 bases; bases outside gene matches: 7. The whole variable domain, filled in from reference TRBV5-1 and TRBJ2-1, reads KAGVTQTPRYLIKTRGQQVTLSCSPISGHRSVSWYQQTPGQGLQFLFEYFSETQRNKGNFPGRFSGRQFSNSRSEMNVSTLELGDSALYLCASSLGLAGVVGEQFFGPGTRLTVL.